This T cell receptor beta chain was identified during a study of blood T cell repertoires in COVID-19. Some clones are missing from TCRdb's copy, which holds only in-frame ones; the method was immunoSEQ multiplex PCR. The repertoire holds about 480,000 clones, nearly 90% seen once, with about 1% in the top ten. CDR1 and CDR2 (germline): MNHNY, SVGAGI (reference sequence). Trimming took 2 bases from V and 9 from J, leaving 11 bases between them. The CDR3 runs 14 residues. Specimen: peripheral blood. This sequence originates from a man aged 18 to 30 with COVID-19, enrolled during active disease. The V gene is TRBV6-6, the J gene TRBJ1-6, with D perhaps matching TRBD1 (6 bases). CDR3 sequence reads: CASSYGQSASPLHF. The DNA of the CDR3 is TGTGCCAGCAGTTACGGACAGTCTGCTTCACCCCTCCACTTT.